This T cell receptor beta chain was sequenced for a study of T cells in Graves' hyperthyroidism and ophthalmopathy. Researchers took RNA transcripts and amplified the TCR beta CDR3 regions from them. When the TCR CDR3 underwent first-round RT-PCR, the HTBI primer set was used. TCRdb itself ran the multiplex PCR reads through MiXCR, one entry per CDR3 protein. The table shows some 550,000 distinct CDR3 sequences, with around 21% occurring only once. Germline loops: CDR1 MRHNA, CDR2 SNTAGT. This CDR3 region has 14 residues. The V gene lost 0 bases and the J gene lost 6 bases, with 9 bases spanning the gap. This clonotype was observed many times.

The rearrangement joins TRBV6-4 to TRBJ2-4, with a tentative D call TRBD2 (5 bases). The sample was blood. The clonotype originates from a young man with Graves' hyperthyroidism. The chain's CDR3 is CASSDSSLVNIQYF. CDR3 bases: TGTGCCAGCAGTGACTCCTCACTAGTAAACATTCAGTACTTC.